A selection of T cell receptor beta chains follows, all from one sample in a study of blood T cells in healthy people across ages. TCRdb reanalysed the 5' RACE reads using MiXCR and keeps one entry per CDR3 protein. This sample carries hundreds of thousands of distinct CDR3 sequences, 48% of them seen once, and the ten largest clones take about an eighth. Sequenced sample: blood. The receptors originated from a man in his thirties or forties in good health. Each CDR3 is given with its conserved first and last residue. D genes are given only for firm matches. Some rows mark clone size as missing; the rest say once, few, many or name a class of expanded clone.

cdr3_aa | cdr3_nt | v_call | d_call | j_call | clone_size
CASSLPDTSARGEQFF | TGCGCCAGCAGCTTGCCAGACACCTCAGCTAGGGGTGAGCAGTTCTTC | TRBV5-1 | NA | TRBJ2-1 | few
CASSQVSGLAKNIQYF | TGCGCCAGCAGCCAAGTTTCGGGATTAGCCAAAAACATTCAGTACTTC | TRBV4-1 | NA | TRBJ2-4 | few
CASSLSGPGNEKLFF | TGTGCCAGCTCCTTGAGCGGTCCGGGTAATGAAAAACTGTTTTTT | TRBV6-6 | NA | TRBJ1-4 | NA
CASRAEQRGGQYF | TGTGCCAGCAGAGCAGAACAGCGGGGGGGCCAGTATTTT | TRBV6-2/TRBV6-3 | TRBD2 | TRBJ2-3 | NA
CAISESGSTDTQYF | TGTGCCATCAGTGAGTCTGGTAGCACAGATACGCAGTATTTT | TRBV10-3 | NA | TRBJ2-3 | few
CASSHYGLNTEAFF | TGTGCCAGCAGTCATTACGGACTGAACACTGAAGCTTTCTTT | TRBV12-3/TRBV12-4 | NA | TRBJ1-1 | few
CASSLPGQGNTEAFF | TGTGCCAGCTCACTCCCGGGCCAAGGGAACACTGAAGCTTTCTTT | TRBV18 | NA | TRBJ1-1 | NA
CSGVWGDFYEQYF | TGCAGCGGGGTGTGGGGGGACTTTTACGAGCAGTACTTC | TRBV29-1 | NA | TRBJ2-7 | NA
CASKGGPDTQYF | TGTGCCAGCAAAGGAGGGCCAGATACGCAGTATTTT | TRBV12-3/TRBV12-4 | NA | TRBJ2-3 | NA
CAISEGRAGGTDTQYF | TGTGCCATCAGTGAGGGCAGGGCTGGGGGCACAGATACGCAGTATTTT | TRBV10-3 | NA | TRBJ2-3 | few
CASSGTANEKLFF | TGTGCCTCTTCCGGGACGGCGAATGAAAAACTGTTTTTT | TRBV28 | NA | TRBJ1-4 | NA
CASSLAQALVEQYF | TGTGCCAGCAGTTTAGCCCAGGCCTTGGTCGAGCAGTACTTC | TRBV28 | NA | TRBJ2-7 | NA
CASTKGIRAQHF | TGTGCCAGCACCAAGGGGATCCGGGCCCAGCATTTT | TRBV28 | NA | TRBJ1-5 | NA
CASSLVVGDYGYTF | TGTGCCAGCAGCTTAGTGGTGGGGGACTATGGCTACACCTTC | TRBV7-2 | NA | TRBJ1-2 | NA
CASSESTGLHEQYF | TGTGCCAGCAGTGAATCGACGGGACTCCACGAGCAGTACTTC | TRBV25-1 | NA | TRBJ2-7 | few
CASSSLPGDSADTQYF | TGTGCCAGCAGCTCTCTTCCCGGGGACTCCGCAGATACGCAGTATTTT | TRBV7-9 | NA | TRBJ2-3 | NA
CASSPTTGDAHEQFF | TGTGCCAGCAGTCCCACGACAGGGGATGCGCATGAGCAGTTCTTC | TRBV28 | TRBD1 | TRBJ2-1 | NA
CASSLFPNTGELFF | TGTGCCAGCAGTTTATTTCCAAACACCGGGGAGCTGTTTTTT | TRBV27 | NA | TRBJ2-2 | NA
CASRGDRGRESPYEQYF | TGTGCCAGCAGGGGGGACAGGGGGCGCGAGTCCCCGTACGAGCAGTACTTC | TRBV28 | TRBD1 | TRBJ2-7 | NA
CATSRINRGLGYNEQFF | TGTGCCACCAGCAGAATCAATCGGGGACTAGGCTACAATGAGCAGTTCTTC | TRBV15 | TRBD2 | TRBJ2-1 | NA
CSAEPDRDSYEQYF | TGCAGTGCTGAACCTGACAGGGACTCCTACGAGCAGTACTTC | TRBV20-1 | TRBD1 | TRBJ2-7 | few
CVSSYRAGGFSYEQYF | TGTGTCAGCAGTTATCGGGCAGGGGGGTTCTCCTACGAGCAGTACTTC | TRBV27 | NA | TRBJ2-7 | NA
CASSFGSGVKDTQYF | TGCGCCAGCAGCTTTGGTAGCGGGGTTAAAGATACGCAGTATTTT | TRBV5-1 | TRBD2 | TRBJ2-3 | NA
CASGLVGKHEQGRSTDTQYF | TGTGCTAGTGGTTTGGTAGGGAAACATGAACAGGGTCGGAGCACAGATACGCAGTATTTT | TRBV12-5 | NA | TRBJ2-3 | NA
CASSLLALGSHEQYF | TGTGCCAGCAGTTTGTTGGCCCTAGGTTCCCACGAGCAGTACTTC | TRBV28 | NA | TRBJ2-7 | few
CASSQGPAAQETQYF | TGCGCCAGCAGCCAAGGTCCGGCAGCCCAAGAGACCCAGTACTTC | TRBV4-1 | NA | TRBJ2-5 | few
CASSFEGFYEQYF | TGTGCCAGCAGTTTCGAGGGATTCTACGAGCAGTACTTC | TRBV12-3/TRBV12-4 | NA | TRBJ2-7 | NA
CSVEPFTGGNGYTF | TGCAGCGTTGAACCGTTCACAGGGGGCAATGGCTACACCTTC | TRBV29-1 | TRBD1 | TRBJ1-2 | few
CSASSGGGTQYF | TGCAGTGCTAGCAGCGGGGGGGGGACCCAGTACTTC | TRBV20-1 | TRBD2 | TRBJ2-5 | few
CATSDAQRSGELFF | TGTGCCACCAGTGATGCTCAGAGGTCCGGGGAGCTGTTTTTT | TRBV24-1 | NA | TRBJ2-2 | many
CASSSQVSTDTQYF | TGTGCCAGCAGCTCACAAGTTAGCACAGATACGCAGTATTTT | TRBV14 | NA | TRBJ2-3 | NA
CASSPNLGGPDEQYF | TGTGCCAGCAGCCCCAATTTGGGGGGGCCAGACGAGCAGTACTTC | TRBV3-1 | NA | TRBJ2-7 | few
CASSTRGTSGDEQYF | TGTGCCAGCAGCACACGGGGGACTAGCGGGGACGAGCAGTACTTC | TRBV9 | TRBD2 | TRBJ2-7 | few
CASSDWGQGATYEQYF | TGTGCCAGCAGTGACTGGGGACAGGGGGCCACCTACGAGCAGTACTTC | TRBV25-1 | TRBD1 | TRBJ2-7 | NA
CSAREPRLQETQYF | TGCAGTGCTAGAGAACCTAGGCTCCAAGAGACCCAGTACTTC | TRBV20-1 | NA | TRBJ2-5 | NA
CASRTVDGELFF | TGTGCCAGCAGGACAGTCGACGGGGAGCTGTTTTTT | TRBV6-1 | NA | TRBJ2-2 | NA
CATSGGGVQPQHF | TGTGCCACCAGTGGAGGGGGGGTTCAGCCCCAGCATTTT | TRBV24-1 | NA | TRBJ1-5 | NA
CASSPDRGVYGYTF | TGTGCCAGCAGCCCGGACAGAGGGGTATATGGCTACACCTTC | TRBV7-9 | NA | TRBJ1-2 | few
CASALGGNRYNSPLHF | TGTGCCAGCGCCCTGGGGGGCAATCGTTATAATTCACCCCTCCACTTT | TRBV28 | NA | TRBJ1-6 | few
CASSCDRLAFEAFF | TGTGCCAGCAGCTGTGACAGATTGGCCTTTGAAGCTTTCTTT | TRBV5-6 | NA | TRBJ1-1 | NA
CSAYPGHRNGGYTF | TGCAGTGCCTACCCCGGCCACAGGAATGGAGGCTACACCTTC | TRBV20-1 | NA | TRBJ1-2 | few
CASSPDRVVTQYF | TGTGCCAGCAGCCCGGACAGGGTTGTTACCCAGTACTTC | TRBV5-6 | TRBD1 | TRBJ2-5 | NA
CASSVGWDQPQHF | TGTGCCAGCAGTGTTGGGTGGGATCAGCCCCAGCATTTT | TRBV2 | NA | TRBJ1-5 | NA
CSALGRTTSYEQYF | TGCAGCGCGTTGGGACGGACAACTTCTTACGAGCAGTACTTC | TRBV29-1 | NA | TRBJ2-7 | few
CATSRDRSVATQYF | TGTGCCACCAGCAGAGATCGGTCGGTCGCTACGCAGTATTTT | TRBV15 | NA | TRBJ2-3 | many
CASSLGGQVYGYTF | TGTGCCAGCAGCTTGGGGGGACAGGTCTATGGCTACACCTTC | TRBV7-2 | TRBD1 | TRBJ1-2 | few
CASRGTGNNYEQYF | TGTGCCAGCAGGGGGACAGGGAACAACTACGAGCAGTACTTC | TRBV28 | TRBD1 | TRBJ2-7 | NA
CASSSPLFYEQYF | TGTGCCAGCAGTTCCCCCTTGTTCTACGAGCAGTACTTC | TRBV12-3/TRBV12-4 | NA | TRBJ2-7 | NA
CAWEATNYNEQFF | TGTGCCTGGGAGGCTACTAATTACAATGAGCAGTTCTTC | TRBV30 | NA | TRBJ2-1 | once
CASSFLPGELFF | TGTGCTAGCAGCTTTTTACCCGGGGAGCTGTTTTTT | TRBV7-7 | NA | TRBJ2-2 | few